These 30 T cell receptor beta chains came from one sample sequenced in a study of cytomegalovirus exposure and HLA in healthy donors. PCR used 60 Vbeta primers and 13 Jbeta primers. Data came from immunoSEQ multiplex PCR; TCRdb stores just in-frame clones and leaves some out. The table has 150,000 to 200,000 clones, 70% to 90% seen once. Sequencing used PBMCs. All receptors derive from a woman under 30 in good health and CMV-seronegative.

This chain connects TRBV2 to TRBJ1-1; 7 bases line up with TRBD1. The CDR3 loop spans 14 amino acids. J was trimmed by 5 bases and V by 5 bases; bases with no gene match: 8. The germline V gene encodes CDR1 SNHLY and CDR2 FYNNEI. The CDR3 DNA reads as TGTGCCAGCAGTACGGCAGGGGGAGGAACTGAAGCTTTCTTT. Amino acid sequence: CASSTAGGGTEAFF.

The V and J genes are TRBV6-4 and TRBJ2-7; no clear D. Between the trimmed V and J ends, which lost 0 bases and 4 bases, there was a span of 7 bases. There are 13 residues in the CDR3. In germline, CDR1 is MRHNA, CDR2 SNTAGT. The DNA for the CDR3 is TGTGCCAGCAGTGACTCTCCCTGTTACGAGCAGTACTTC. Its protein product is CASSDSPCYEQYF.

With regard to this clone: One end of the junction varies from germline; a read error may be responsible. V gene TRBV7-9 combines with J gene TRBJ1-4; tentatively, D is TRBD1 (5 bases). Germline V CDR1 and CDR2: SEHNR, FQNEAQ (reference sequence). The CDR3 covers 16 residues. CDR3: CSSSLGPGFKDEKLFF. In DNA form, the CDR3 reads TGTTCCAGCAGCTTAGGACCAGGGTTTAAGGACGAAAAACTGTTTTTT.

V usage is TRBV29-1 and J usage is TRBJ1-4; D gene uncertain. Per germline, CDR1 SQVTM and CDR2 ANQGSEA. This CDR3 contains 13 residues. V was clipped by 4 bases and J by 7 bases, with 13 bases between them. The CDR3 loop is CSVGEGWGEKLFF. In nucleotides, the CDR3 is TGCAGCGTTGGGGAGGGATGGGGTGAAAAACTGTTTTTT.

This chain uses TRBV6-1 with TRBJ2-5; a weak D match, TRBD2 (6 bases). CDR3 size: 18 residues. V gave up 2 bases and J gave up 5 bases, with 24 bases separating them. CDR1 is MNHNS, CDR2 SASEGT, per germline. For the CDR3, the DNA is TGTGCCAGCAGTGAACAGACATCCGCGGGGCGGGCGGGGGAGACCCAGTACTTC. Its translation: CASSEQTSAGRAGETQYF.

This chain links TRBV5-6 with TRBJ2-1; 7 bases line up with TRBD2. V shed 0 bases and J 2 bases; nucleotides not matched to a gene: 5. CDR1 SGHDT and CDR2 YYEEEE come from the germline V gene. This CDR3 is built from 16 residues. As DNA, the CDR3 is TGTGCCAGCAGCTTGGAAGTAGCGGGTCCCTACAATGAGCAGTTCTTC. Its translation: CASSLEVAGPYNEQFF.

This chain connects TRBV9 to TRBJ2-3, with 11 nucleotides matching TRBD2. Germline V lookup: CDR1 SGDLS, CDR2 YYNGEE. The CDR3 sequence is 17 residues long. After removal of 0 bases from V and 0 bases from J, the junction contained 3 bases not matched to a gene. The chain's CDR3 is CASSVAWTSGSTDTQYF. In DNA, the CDR3 is TGTGCCAGCAGCGTAGCATGGACTAGCGGGAGCACAGATACGCAGTATTTT.

Turning to this clone: This same CDR3 is encoded by further DNA sequences in the sample. This CDR3 is CASSLRHRVESGYEQYF. Here the CDR3 DNA reads TGCGCCAGCAGCCTTCGTCACAGGGTGGAGAGTGGCTACGAGCAGTACTTC. The gene calls are TRBV5-1 and TRBJ2-7; possibly TRBD1 for D (6 bases). The CDR3 is made up of 17 amino acids. Per germline, CDR1 SGHRS and CDR2 YFSETQ. V lost 4 bases to trimming and J lost 3 bases, with 23 bases between them.

This chain connects TRBV6-5 to TRBJ2-7; 12 positions match TRBD2. This CDR3 region has 15 residues. The V segment lost 4 bases and the J segment 6 bases; nucleotides outside the gene matches: 7. In germline, CDR1 is MNHEY, CDR2 SVGAGI. CDR3 region: CASSWLAGGPGEQYF. CDR3 bases: TGTGCCAGCAGTTGGCTAGCGGGAGGGCCAGGCGAGCAGTACTTC.

Of note for this clone: One junction end disagrees with the germline gene, perhaps due to a read error. This chain joins TRBV7-9 and TRBJ1-2; 7 bases align to TRBD1. This CDR3 spans 16 amino acids. Looked up from germline, CDR1 is SEHNR and CDR2 is FQNEAQ (reference sequence). The CDR3 loop reads CASRQGDGKAYYGYTF. In DNA, the CDR3 is TGTGCCAGCAGGCAGGGGGACGGAAAAGCGTACTACGGCTACACCTTC.

V usage is TRBV7-8 and J usage is TRBJ2-5; D perhaps matches TRBD1 (5 bases). Judging by the DNA end, TRBJ2-7 fits better; the J call may be wrong. The CDR3 loop spans 16 amino acids. Per germline, CDR1 SGHVS and CDR2 FQNEAQ. CDR3 loop: CASSKERLGAYYEQYF. The CDR3 DNA is TGTGCCAGCAGCAAAGAACGTTTAGGGGCCTACTACGAGCAGTACTTC.

The V call is TRBV7-8, the J call TRBJ1-6, with TRBD1 matching over 9 bases. Germline loops: CDR1 SGHVS, CDR2 FQNEAQ. The length of the CDR3 is 15 residues. V lost 4 bases, J lost 6 bases, and 4 bases stayed unmatched. CDR3 sequence: CASSWGQGVNSPLHF. CDR3 sequence (DNA): TGTGCCAGCAGCTGGGGACAGGGCGTTAATTCACCCCTCCACTTT.

The chain links TRBV28 to TRBJ1-4; a possible D gene is TRBD1 (5 bases). Trimming pared 2 bases from V and 4 bases from J, leaving 14 bases between. This CDR3 contains 16 residues. Germline V gene data show CDR1 as MDHEN and CDR2 as SYDVKM. The CDR3 bases are TGTGCCAGCAGTTTAGGGGTGCAGGGCCTTAATGAAAAACTGTTTTTT. Its protein is CASSLGVQGLNEKLFF.

The chain has TRBV19 and TRBJ2-1; the D gene is possibly TRBD1 (5 bases). With 3 bases removed from V and 9 bases from J, the gap between germline ends came to 12 bases. The CDR3 runs 13 residues. The germline gives CDR1 LNHDA, CDR2 SQIVND (reference sequence). CDR3 coding DNA: TGTGCCAGTAGTATTGGGGCAGGACGTGAGCAGTTCTTC. Residues: CASSIGAGREQFF.

This clone was observed a few times. The chain employs TRBV5-1 and TRBJ2-5; TRBD1 matches 8 bases. This CDR3 has 15 amino acids. With 0 bases clipped from V and 5 bases from J, the junction kept 6 bases outside the gene matches. Germline V lookup: CDR1 SGHRS, CDR2 YFSETQ. This chain's CDR3 is CASSLVPGGAETQYF. The CDR3 coding sequence is TGCGCCAGCAGCTTGGTTCCAGGGGGCGCGGAGACCCAGTACTTC.

J is TRBJ1-6 and V is TRBV9; TRBD1 matches 7 bases. The CDR3 covers 14 residues. Germline V gene data show CDR1 as SGDLS and CDR2 as YYNGEE. After removal of 0 bases from V and 10 bases from J, the junction contained 4 bases not matched to a gene. Here the CDR3 reads CASSVEQGRSPLHF. CDR3 DNA: TGTGCCAGCAGCGTAGAACAGGGGCGCTCACCCCTCCACTTT.

This chain uses TRBV7-9 with TRBJ2-1, with 7 bases lining up with TRBD2. Trimming took 3 bases from V and 9 from J; bases not matched to a gene: 5. Germline CDR1 reads SEHNR; CDR2 reads FQNEAQ (reference sequence). The CDR3 totals 13 residues. The CDR3 DNA follows: TGTGCCAGCAGCTTGGAGACTAGCCTTGAGCAGTTCTTC. Residues: CASSLETSLEQFF. Full variable domain (rest looked up from reference TRBV7-9 and TRBJ2-1): DTGVSQNPRHKITKRGQNVTFRCDPISEHNRLYWYRQTLGQGPEFLTYFQNEAQLEKSRLLSDRFSAERPKGSFSTLEIQRTEQGDSAMYLCASSLETSLEQFFGPGTRLTVL.

The CDR3 DNA reads as TGTGCCAGCAGCGCACCTAGCGGGAGTGAGACCCAGTACTTC. Protein: CASSAPSGSETQYF. V usage is TRBV5-4 and J usage is TRBJ2-5; 10 positions agree with TRBD2. The CDR3 is 14 amino acids. Germline V CDR1 and CDR2: SGHNT, YYREEE (reference sequence). The junction had 5 bases not matched to a gene; V was cut back by 4 bases and J by 5 bases.

The rearrangement joins TRBV18 to TRBJ1-3; 7 positions agree with TRBD1. Germline CDR1 is KGHSH and CDR2 is LQKENI. With 3 bases clipped from V and 0 bases from J, the junction kept 8 bases outside the gene matches. The CDR3 contains 17 residues. CDR3 DNA: TGTGCCAGCTCACCCCAGGGGGAGAGAAGCTCTGGAAACACCATATATTTT. Translating it yields CASSPQGERSSGNTIYF.

As regards this clone: The same CDR3 also results from other DNA sequences found in this sample. V gene TRBV27 combines with J gene TRBJ1-1; D call uncertain. The CDR3 runs to 13 residues. Trimming removed 5 bases from V and 0 bases from J, with 7 bases in between. Germline CDR1 and CDR2: MNHEY and SMNVEV (reference sequence). The CDR3 nucleotides read TGTGCCAGCAGTCTTCAGGTGAACACTGAAGCTTTCTTT. Translation: CASSLQVNTEAFF.

The CDR3 nucleotides are TGTGCCAGCAGTCTCCAGGGTAGGACTAGCGGCTACAATGAGCAGTTCTTC. It encodes CASSLQGRTSGYNEQFF. The chain has TRBV2 and TRBJ2-1, with TRBD2 identical over 10 bases. The germline V gene has CDR1 SNHLY and CDR2 FYNNEI. This CDR3 has 17 amino acids. V trimming: 5 bases; J trimming: 3 bases; junction bases outside the gene matches: 10.

As to this clone: This same CDR3 is encoded by further DNA sequences in the sample. This chain uses TRBV15 with TRBJ2-7; 12 bases are a match to TRBD1. The CDR3 has 15 amino acids. Per germline, CDR1 LNHNV and CDR2 YYDKDF (reference sequence). Losses at the gene ends were 1 base for V and 4 bases for J; bases not matched to a gene: 2. The chain's CDR3 is CATSRAGQGAYEQYF. Written as DNA, the CDR3 is TGTGCCACCAGCAGAGCGGGACAGGGGGCATACGAGCAGTACTTC.

The chain links TRBV7-9 to TRBJ2-7, with a possible D match to TRBD1 (6 bases). The CDR3 is 13 residues long. V was trimmed by 3 bases and J by 6 bases, leaving 12 bases between them. The V gene's germline CDR1 is SEHNR and CDR2 FQNEAQ (reference sequence). The CDR3 spells CASSFLGAIEQYF. The CDR3 DNA follows: TGTGCCAGCAGCTTTCTGGGGGCCATCGAGCAGTACTTC.

V is TRBV10-3 and J is TRBJ2-7; the match to TRBD2 covers 7 bases. The CDR3 has 14 amino acids. Germline CDR1 is ENHRY and CDR2 is SYGVKD. The V segment lost 3 bases and the J segment 3 bases; nucleotides outside the gene matches: 5. The CDR3 is CAISDPGGYYEQYF. The CDR3 DNA reads TGTGCCATCAGTGACCCCGGGGGGTACTACGAGCAGTACTTC.

The chain uses TRBV15 and TRBJ1-2; TRBD1 might be the D (6 bases). From germline, CDR1 is LNHNV and CDR2 YYDKDF (reference sequence). Trimming removed 5 bases from V and 8 bases from J, with 15 bases in between. The CDR3 is made up of 13 amino acids. CDR3 nucleotide sequence: TGTGCCACCAGCCGACCGGGGGGCGTCGGCTACACCTTC. This sequence encodes CATSRPGGVGYTF.

This rearrangement joins TRBV18 to TRBJ2-5, with 9 nucleotides matching TRBD1. In germline, CDR1 is KGHSH, CDR2 LQKENI. Unmatched junction bases numbered 7, after V lost 1 base and J lost 10 bases. The CDR3 consists of 14 residues. The CDR3 nucleotides are TGTGCCAGCTCACCACGACGCGGACAGGGGAACCAGTACTTC. Protein sequence: CASSPRRGQGNQYF.

This clone was found a few times. The chain couples TRBV7-8 to TRBJ1-2; perhaps TRBD1 as D (6 bases). Trimming took 2 bases from V and 3 from J, leaving 13 bases between them. Germline lookup yields CDR1 SGHVS and CDR2 FQNEAQ. The CDR3 covers 15 residues. In DNA, the CDR3 is TGTGCCAGCAGCTTAAGTTGGACAGAAGACTATGGCTACACCTTC. Translating gives CASSLSWTEDYGYTF.

The chain joins TRBV6-5 to TRBJ2-3, with D maybe TRBD1 (5 bases). Deletions cut 6 bases from V and 2 bases from J, with 12 bases between. This CDR3 has 14 residues. Germline V gene lookup returns CDR1 MNHEY and CDR2 SVGAGI. CDR3 nucleotides: TGTGCCAGCAGCCGACAGAGAGCCACAGATACGCAGTATTTT. Amino acid sequence: CASSRQRATDTQYF.

The rearrangement joins TRBV5-1 to TRBJ2-7, with a tentative D call TRBD2 (5 bases). The V end was cut by 4 bases, the J end by 3 bases, with 17 bases between. CDR3 size: 15 residues. Looked up from germline, CDR1 is SGHRS and CDR2 is YFSETQ. The DNA of the CDR3 is TGCGCCAGCAGCACCGGAGGACGGAACCACTACGAGCAGTACTTC. It translates to CASSTGGRNHYEQYF. The whole variable domain, remainder taken from reference TRBV5-1 and TRBJ2-7, is KAGVTQTPRYLIKTRGQQVTLSCSPISGHRSVSWYQQTPGQGLQFLFEYFSETQRNKGNFPGRFSGRQFSNSRSEMNVSTLELGDSALYLCASSTGGRNHYEQYFGPGTRLTVT.

The rearrangement joins TRBV11-2 to TRBJ1-1; no definite D call. CDR1 and CDR2 from the germline V gene are SGHAT and FQNNGV. V was shortened by 5 bases and J by 6 bases, with 10 bases between the two germline ends. The CDR3 is 12 residues long. Here the CDR3 reads CASSQNRAEAFF. The CDR3 DNA follows: TGTGCCAGCAGCCAGAACCGGGCTGAAGCTTTCTTT.